These 30 T cell receptor beta chains share one sample of origin, sequenced in a study of T cells in Graves' hyperthyroidism and ophthalmopathy (dated by TCRdb to about 2019). The protocol used for the library was multiplex PCR. TCRdb names Illumina HiSeq 2000 as the instrument used. Amplification of TCR beta CDR3 regions was carried out from RNA transcripts. A first-round RT-PCR of the TCR CDR3 used the HTBI primer set with the Qiagen OneStep RT-PCR kit. Through fastp at Q25 and MiXCR, TCRdb rebuilt clones from the public reads, retaining in-frame beta chains. Every entry covers one CDR3 protein and lists the most common genes and DNA from its rows. For this sample there are hundreds of thousands of distinct CDR3 sequences; around a sixth appear just once. Of the sample, around 7.3% falls within the top ten clones. The sequencing input was blood. The receptors here all came from a woman in her late teens or twenties with Graves' hyperthyroidism.

This clonotype has just one count. This may be a read error: a much more frequent sequence differs by one nucleotide. The chain is built from TRBV27 and TRBJ2-1; possibly TRBD2 for D (5 bases). This CDR3 has 15 residues. The V end lost 7 bases, the J end lost 5 bases, and 18 bases lay between the germline ends. From germline, CDR1 is MNHEY and CDR2 SMNVEV (reference sequence). The CDR3 reads CASTPASGGNNEQFF. Here the CDR3 DNA reads TGTGCCAGCACCCCCGCCAGCGGCGGCAACAATGAGCAGTTCTTC.

This clonotype has a single count. The chain links TRBV19 to TRBJ2-5, with D uncertain. Germline V gene lookup returns CDR1 LNHDA and CDR2 SQIVND (reference sequence). V lost 3 bases and J lost 7, with 15 bases in between. CDR3 length equals 14 residues. The CDR3 coding sequence is TGTGCCAGTAGTATTAAGGAGACGCACGCGACCCAGTACTTC. Its protein product is CASSIKETHATQYF.

DNA of the CDR3: TGTGCCACCAGTGGTTCGTACAACAGGGGTGGCCCCTACAATGAGCAGTTCTTC. Protein sequence: CATSGSYNRGGPYNEQFF. V and J are TRBV24-1 and TRBJ2-1; 7 bases fit TRBD1. CDR3 length equals 18 residues. V gave up 5 bases and J gave up 2 bases; unmatched junction bases: 14. Per germline, CDR1 KGHDR and CDR2 SFDVKD.

The chain combines TRBV28 with TRBJ1-2, with D possibly being TRBD1 (5 bases). The CDR3 has 13 amino acids. Germline V gene lookup returns CDR1 MDHEN and CDR2 SYDVKM. Trimming cost V 9 bases and J 3 bases, with 14 bases left between them. The CDR3 DNA reads TGTGCCAGTTCGCTACAGGAATACTATGGCTACACCTTC. This sequence encodes CASSLQEYYGYTF.

In this sample, this clonotype turned up many times. This chain links TRBV5-1 with TRBJ1-2; maybe TRBD1 (6 bases). Per the germline V gene, CDR1 is SGHRS and CDR2 is YFSETQ. This CDR3 comprises 18 residues. The ends were cut back, 6 bases at V and 0 bases at J, with 24 bases in the middle. In DNA form, the CDR3 reads TGCGCCAGCAAGGGGGGTGCTCCGGGACACCCTTCTAACTATGGCTACACCTTC. Its translation: CASKGGAPGHPSNYGYTF.

This clonotype was seen repeatedly, ten times or more. A much larger clone is a single base away; this may be a read error. This sequence joins TRBV13 and TRBJ2-7; D gene uncertain. Germline CDR1 is PRHDT and CDR2 is FYEKMQ (reference sequence). The CDR3 spans 13 residues. This CDR3 is CTSSPGFLGEQYF. In DNA form, the CDR3 reads TGTACCAGCAGCCCAGGATTTTTAGGCGAGCAGTACTTC.

This clonotype has a single count. A much larger clone differs by one base, so this may be a read error. V is TRBV10-3 and J is TRBJ2-5; tentatively, D is TRBD2 (6 bases). The CDR3 has 12 residues. V was clipped by 10 bases and J by 5 bases, with 14 bases between them. Looked up from germline, CDR1 is ENHRY and CDR2 is SYGVKD. The CDR3 here is CATRDSGETQYF. The DNA for the CDR3 is TGTGCCACCAGAGACAGCGGGGAGACCCAGTACTTC.

This clonotype came up many times. The CDR3 DNA is TGCAGTTCACAGCGGGACGATACGCAGTATTTT. This codes for CSSQRDDTQYF. The rearrangement joins TRBV29-1 to TRBJ2-3, with 7 bases matching TRBD2. The CDR3 spans 11 residues. Germline V lookup: CDR1 SQVTM, CDR2 ANQGSEA.

This clonotype was observed many times. J is TRBJ1-2 and V is TRBV20-1; no definite D call. CDR3 length equals 13 residues. CDR1 DFQATT and CDR2 SNEGSKA come from the germline V gene (reference sequence). The germline V and J ends were trimmed by 3 bases and 2 bases, with 10 bases remaining between them. The DNA of the CDR3 is TGCAGTGCTAGGGATGCCCTCAACTATGGCTACACCTTC. Translating gives CSARDALNYGYTF.

This clonotype was picked up a small number of times. The chain has TRBV6-1 and TRBJ1-5; D remains ambiguous. Between the trimmed V and J ends, which lost 6 bases and 3 bases, there was a span of 15 bases. Germline CDR1 MNHNS, CDR2 SASEGT. The CDR3 has 15 residues. The DNA for the CDR3 is TGTGCCAGCAGCCCACTCGCGGTAAACAATCAGCCCCAGCATTTT. Protein: CASSPLAVNNQPQHF.

The gene calls are TRBV19 and TRBJ2-3; D call uncertain. The V end lost 3 bases, the J end lost 2 bases, and 6 bases lay between the germline ends. The CDR3 spans 13 residues. From germline, CDR1 is LNHDA and CDR2 SQIVND (reference sequence). CDR3 nucleotides: TGTGCCAGTAGTATTTCGGTCACAGATACGCAGTATTTT. Translation gives CASSISVTDTQYF.

This clonotype has at least ten counts. This chain links TRBV7-2 with TRBJ2-1; D gene uncertain. Per the germline V gene, CDR1 is SGHTA and CDR2 is FQGNSA. Between the trimmed V and J ends, which lost 1 base and 8 bases, there was a span of 12 bases. The CDR3 spans 14 residues. The CDR3, as DNA: TGTGCCAGCAGCTTAGATCGGTGGGAAGATGAGCAGTTCTTC. Protein: CASSLDRWEDEQFF.

This clonotype was detected many times. This chain joins TRBV7-6 and TRBJ1-5; D gene unclear. The germline V gene encodes CDR1 SGHVS and CDR2 FNYEAQ. The CDR3 is 13 residues long. V shed 11 bases and J shed 0 bases, with 11 bases lying between them. The CDR3 region has the DNA TGTGCCGTTCGGGATAATAGCAATCAGCCCCAGCATTTT. As protein: CAVRDNSNQPQHF.

This clonotype was seen many times. The chain combines TRBV30 with TRBJ1-4, with D tentatively TRBD1 (6 bases). Germline loops: CDR1 GTSNPN, CDR2 SVGIG (reference sequence). The CDR3 contains 14 residues. With 0 bases removed from V and 8 bases from J, the gap between germline ends came to 13 bases. The CDR3 loop reads CAWSVRRGGEKLFF. The CDR3 region has the DNA TGTGCCTGGAGTGTCCGCAGGGGCGGGGAAAAACTGTTTTTT.

This clonotype was detected many times. V usage is TRBV18 and J usage is TRBJ2-1, with 12 bases lining up with TRBD2. The ends lost 3 bases at V and 5 bases at J; junction bases unmatched: 2. There are 15 residues in the CDR3. From germline, CDR1 is KGHSH and CDR2 LQKENI. The CDR3 protein is CASSPTSGSNNEQFF. CDR3 sequence (DNA): TGTGCCAGCTCACCGACTAGCGGGAGCAACAATGAGCAGTTCTTC.

This clonotype was seen more than once but under ten times. The DNA of the CDR3 is TGTGCCATCAGTGAGGCAGCGGGGGGGCTAACCGGGGAGCTGTTTTTT. Translated: CAISEAAGGLTGELFF. The gene calls are TRBV10-3 and TRBJ2-2; 10 bases match TRBD2. Trimming at V came to 2 bases and at J to 5 bases, leaving 5 bases not matched to a gene. From germline, CDR1 is ENHRY and CDR2 SYGVKD. CDR3 size: 16 residues.

This clonotype showed up just a few times. The rearrangement uses TRBV20-1 and TRBJ1-2; TRBD1 is a possible D gene (6 bases). Germline CDR1 reads DFQATT; CDR2 reads SNEGSKA (reference sequence). This CDR3 is 12 amino acids long. Deletions cut 6 bases from V and 4 bases from J, with 12 bases between. The CDR3 DNA reads as TGCAGTGCCAACAGGGAAGGCTATGGCTACACCTTC. This gives the protein CSANREGYGYTF.

In this sample, this clonotype turned up once. One end of the junction is discordant with germline, which a read error may explain. The chain joins TRBV6-2 or TRBV6-3 to TRBJ2-1; TRBD2 matches 8 bases. The germline gives CDR1 MNHEY, CDR2 SVGEGT. This CDR3 is built from 19 residues. The CDR3 DNA follows: TGTGCCAGCAGTTACTCGATGGCCCCAGGGGCGGGAGGATACAATAAGCAGTTCTTC. It codes for CASSYSMAPGAGGYNKQFF.

This clonotype was recorded many times. V and J are TRBV28 and TRBJ2-1; D might be TRBD1 or TRBD2, each matching 5 bases. Germline V gene sequence: CDR1 MDHEN, CDR2 SYDVKM. The CDR3 loop spans 15 amino acids. Trimming removed 5 bases at V and 7 bases at J, with 18 bases between. This chain's CDR3 is CASSQLGPRRNEQFF. CDR3 DNA: TGTGCCAGCAGTCAATTGGGACCTCGAAGGAATGAGCAGTTCTTC.

In DNA, the CDR3 is TGTGCCAGCAGGTCCGGGACAGGGAGAACCGGGGAGCTGTTTTTT. Protein product: CASRSGTGRTGELFF. The V and J genes are TRBV6-1 and TRBJ2-2; 9 bases fit TRBD1. Germline trimming cut 6 bases from V and 5 bases from J; bases unmatched to any gene: 7. Germline lookup yields CDR1 MNHNS and CDR2 SASEGT. This CDR3 has 15 amino acids.

This clonotype was detected ten times or more. The V call is TRBV29-1, the J call TRBJ2-2, with a possible D match to TRBD2 (6 bases). The germline V and J ends were trimmed by 5 bases and 7 bases, with 11 bases remaining between them. The V gene's germline CDR1 is SQVTM and CDR2 ANQGSEA. The CDR3 runs to 12 residues. The CDR3 reads CSVSGGNGELFF. The CDR3 nucleotides are TGCAGCGTTTCCGGGGGAAACGGGGAGCTGTTTTTT.

In its sample, this clonotype was seen many times. This chain joins TRBV7-9 and TRBJ1-2; TRBD1 matches at 8 bases. This CDR3 comprises 15 residues. CDR1 and CDR2 (germline): SEHNR, FQNEAQ (reference sequence). Trimming at V came to 6 bases and at J to 2 bases, leaving 8 bases not matched to a gene. This CDR3 is CASSQDRGTNYGYTF. In nucleotides, the CDR3 is TGTGCCAGCAGTCAAGACAGGGGAACGAACTATGGCTACACCTTC.

This clonotype was counted ten times or more. This chain joins TRBV11-3 and TRBJ2-3; no definite D call. The CDR3 is made up of 12 amino acids. Per the germline V gene, CDR1 is SGHNT and CDR2 is YENEEA. V was clipped by 6 bases and J by 6 bases, with 10 bases between them. CDR3 in DNA: TGTGCCAGCAGGGAGACGAGGGATACGCAGTATTTT. Translation gives CASRETRDTQYF.

V usage is TRBV6-1 and J usage is TRBJ2-7; 7 bases align to TRBD2. The germline V gene has CDR1 MNHNS and CDR2 SASEGT. The CDR3 has 13 amino acids. V was pared by 4 bases and J by 7 bases, with 7 bases of the junction left unmatched. The CDR3, as DNA: TGTGCCAGCAGTGGGGGAGGGTTTGAAGAGCAGTACTTC. It yields the protein CASSGGGFEEQYF.

V usage is TRBV30 and J usage is TRBJ1-2; TRBD1 matches 10 bases. The V gene end was trimmed by 5 bases and the J gene end by 4 bases; junction bases not matched to a gene: 7. Germline V lookup: CDR1 GTSNPN, CDR2 SVGIG (reference sequence). The CDR3 extends over 14 amino acids. The CDR3 here is CAWGGGTGVYGYTF. In DNA form, the CDR3 reads TGTGCCTGGGGGGGTGGGACAGGGGTCTATGGCTACACCTTC.

Only a few counts were recorded for this clonotype. A much bigger clone sits one base away, suggesting this may be a read error. This chain connects TRBV7-9 to TRBJ2-7; perhaps TRBD2 as D (5 bases). CDR1 and CDR2 (germline): SEHNR, FQNEAQ (reference sequence). This CDR3 has 13 residues. The CDR3 region is CASSSGGSDEQHF. CDR3 nucleotide sequence: TGTGCCAGCAGTTCGGGCGGGTCCGACGAGCAGCACTTC.

The sample holds many counts of this clonotype. This chain joins TRBV2 and TRBJ1-6; TRBD1 matches at 8 bases. The CDR3 runs to 15 residues. CDR1 is SNHLY and CDR2 is FYNNEI in the germline V gene. V lost 2 bases and J lost 5; bases outside the gene matches: 2. As DNA, the CDR3 is TGTGCCAGCAGTGAACAGACAGGGGATAATTCACCCCTCCACTTT. Translation gives CASSEQTGDNSPLHF.

The J gene is TRBJ2-1, the V gene TRBV5-4; D not resolved. Deletions cut 0 bases from V and 5 bases from J, with 3 bases between. CDR1 is SGHNT, CDR2 YYREEE, per germline (reference sequence). The CDR3 runs to 12 residues. The CDR3 region is CASSLANNEQFF. DNA for the CDR3: TGTGCCAGCAGCTTGGCCAACAATGAGCAGTTCTTC.

V and J are TRBV5-1 and TRBJ2-1; D is ambiguous. There are 16 residues in the CDR3. Germline V gene data show CDR1 as SGHRS and CDR2 as YFSETQ. Trimming stripped 4 bases from V and 15 bases from J, with 29 bases between. The CDR3: CASSLTRLGGPERVFF. The CDR3 bases are TGCGCCAGCAGCCTGACCCGGCTAGGTGGGCCCGAGCGAGTGTTCTTC. The entire variable domain, with the rest obtained from reference TRBV5-1 and TRBJ2-1, is as follows: KAGVTQTPRYLIKTRGQQVTLSCSPISGHRSVSWYQQTPGQGLQFLFEYFSETQRNKGNFPGRFSGRQFSNSRSEMNVSTLELGDSALYLCASSLTRLGGPERVFFGPGTRLTVL.

This clonotype was seen ten or more times. This chain links TRBV2 with TRBJ1-4; D gene uncertain. Trimming stripped 3 bases from V and 14 bases from J, with 13 bases between. From germline, CDR1 is SNHLY and CDR2 FYNNEI. There are 12 residues in the CDR3. CDR3: CASSELVRNLFF. The CDR3 bases are TGTGCCAGCAGTGAGTTGGTCAGGAACCTGTTTTTT.